This TCR beta chain was recorded in a study of T-cell reconstitution after alpha-beta-depleted transplantation in children (dated by TCRdb to the mid-2010s). With regard to the full study: T-cell immune reconstitution after TCRalphabeta/CD19-depleted allogeneic hematopoietic cell transplantation in children was quantitatively tracked in the study by means of TCR repertoire profiling.

Libraries were prepared through PCR. Sequencing relied on an Illumina HiSeq 2500. Molecular barcoding was employed in the preparation of TCR libraries, with unique molecular identifiers being used to normalize TCRbeta repertoire quantification. TCRdb applied fastp at Q25 and MiXCR to the public reads, then kept only in-frame beta chains. Duplicate CDR3 protein sequences are folded into a single record with the most common DNA and genes. Here the sample has about 640,000 distinct CDR3 sequences; roughly 15% occur a single time. 0.85% to 1.3% of the sample is taken by the ten largest. This clonotype showed up many times. Its target antigen remains unknown. The record has no base qualities; no much larger clone is one base away. From the germline V gene (reference sequence), CDR1 is DFQATT and CDR2 is SNEGSKA. The CDR3 contains 12 residues, cysteine and phenylalanine counted. Only CDR3 DNA is held: 36 bases, read in frame from base 1. The junction carries 9 bases between V and J, which are trimmed by 3 bases and 4 bases respectively.

The sample consisted of PBMCs from the stem cell graft donor, taken from the stem cell graft. The origin of this receptor is a human donor who donated a stem cell graft to a child with acute myeloid leukemia. The sequence joins TRBV20-1 to TRBJ1-2; the D gene lacks a confident call. The base sequence is TGCAGTGCTAGCCCTCGGGGCTATGGCTACACCTTC. Translation gives CSASPRGYGYTF.